Shown below are 17 T cell receptor beta chains from a single sample sequenced in a study of blood T cell repertoires in COVID-19. TCRdb keeps only in-frame clones here, not all; method: immunoSEQ multiplex PCR. The sample contains under 250,000 clones, around 82% of which appear only once. Sequencing was carried out using PBMCs or T cells enriched from blood (not recorded which). The receptors were gathered from a woman between 35 and 50 years old who had been exposed to COVID-19.

The chain recombines TRBV11-3 with TRBJ2-3, with TRBD2 as a possible D gene (6 bases). Germline V gene lookup returns CDR1 SGHNT and CDR2 YENEEA. With 2 bases removed from V and 0 bases from J, the gap between germline ends came to 12 bases. The CDR3 has 16 residues. The CDR3 bases are TGTGCCAGCAGCTTAAGCGGCGGGGTTAGCACAGATACGCAGTATTTT. It is translated as CASSLSGGVSTDTQYF.

The J gene is TRBJ2-4, the V gene TRBV5-4, with TRBD1 matching over 8 bases. With V trimmed by 4 bases and J by 9 bases, 6 bases remained unmatched. CDR1 SGHNT and CDR2 YYREEE come from the germline V gene (reference sequence). CDR3 length: 13 residues. The CDR3 nucleotides are TGTGCCAGCAGCAGAGGACAGGGCGGCATTCAGTACTTC. Protein product: CASSRGQGGIQYF.

V usage is TRBV5-4 and J usage is TRBJ2-7; TRBD1 aligns across 9 bases. Germline lookup yields CDR1 SGHNT and CDR2 YYREEE (reference sequence). The V segment lost 2 bases and the J segment 1 base; nucleotides outside the gene matches: 4. This CDR3 is 15 amino acids long. CDR3 in DNA: TGTGCCAGCAGCTTTGGGGACAGGGCTTCCTACGAGCAGTACTTC. This codes for CASSFGDRASYEQYF.

This chain joins TRBV5-1 and TRBJ1-1; D gene ambiguous. Between the trimmed V and J ends, which lost 0 bases and 3 bases, there was a span of 15 bases. Germline lookup yields CDR1 SGHRS and CDR2 YFSETQ. This CDR3 is 16 amino acids long. As DNA, the CDR3 is TGCGCCAGCAGCTTGGGATCCGGGAGTGTCGACACTGAAGCTTTCTTT. This encodes CASSLGSGSVDTEAFF. The complete variable domain, with remaining parts taken from reference TRBV5-1 and TRBJ1-1, reads KAGVTQTPRYLIKTRGQQVTLSCSPISGHRSVSWYQQTPGQGLQFLFEYFSETQRNKGNFPGRFSGRQFSNSRSEMNVSTLELGDSALYLCASSLGSGSVDTEAFFGQGTRLTVV.

This clone is a singleton in its sample. V is TRBV7-8 and J is TRBJ2-5; D is uncertain. Trimming pared 2 bases from V and 4 bases from J, leaving 11 bases between. In germline, CDR1 is SGHVS, CDR2 FQNEAQ. This CDR3 spans 14 amino acids. CDR3 coding DNA: TGTGCCAGCAGCTTACAACGGTATGGAGAGACCCAGTACTTC. It encodes CASSLQRYGETQYF.

This clone turned up a few times. The gene calls are TRBV10-3 and TRBJ1-5; 11 nucleotides line up with TRBD1. The V and J ends lost 0 bases and 4 bases, in that order; junction bases with no gene match: 5. The germline V gene has CDR1 ENHRY and CDR2 SYGVKD. The CDR3 is 17 amino acids. The CDR3 protein is CAISESVDRGLNQPQHF. The CDR3 bases are TGTGCCATCAGTGAGTCGGTGGACAGGGGGCTTAATCAGCCCCAGCATTTT.

This clone was seen a few times. The rearrangement joins TRBV18 to TRBJ1-2; tentatively, D is TRBD1 (6 bases). Germline CDR1 reads KGHSH; CDR2 reads LQKENI. The CDR3 contains 15 residues. Between the trimmed V and J ends, which lost 3 bases and 4 bases, there was a span of 15 bases. DNA of the CDR3: TGTGCCAGCTCACCGCGACAGGAACCAGGCTATGGCTACACCTTC. Translated, it gives CASSPRQEPGYGYTF.

The CDR3 sequence is CASSQSSGSESYNEQFF. The DNA of the CDR3 is TGCGCCAGCAGCCAAAGCAGCGGCAGCGAGAGTTACAATGAGCAGTTCTTC. V and J are TRBV4-1 and TRBJ2-1; D is possibly TRBD2 (5 bases). The V gene lost 2 bases and the J gene lost 4 bases, with 18 bases spanning the gap. The CDR3 has 17 residues. In germline, CDR1 is MGHRA, CDR2 YSYEKL.

This sequence joins TRBV7-9 and TRBJ2-5; D is unresolved. There are 14 residues in the CDR3. The V end lost 3 bases, the J end lost 1 base, and 9 bases lay between the germline ends. Per germline, CDR1 SEHNR and CDR2 FQNEAQ (reference sequence). In DNA, the CDR3 is TGTGCCAGCAGCTTGAGTCGTAGCCAAGAGACCCAGTACTTC. Translation: CASSLSRSQETQYF.

Only one count was recorded for this clone. The chain employs TRBV24-1 and TRBJ1-5; D gene uncertain. Trimming pared 6 bases from V and 3 bases from J, leaving 11 bases between. From germline, CDR1 is KGHDR and CDR2 SFDVKD. This CDR3 has 14 residues. The CDR3 loop reads CATSSGRDNQPQHF. The CDR3 DNA sequence: TGTGCCACCAGTTCCGGACGGGACAATCAGCCCCAGCATTTT.

CDR3 sequence: CASSWTSGGTDTQYF. DNA for the CDR3: TGTGCCAGCAGTTGGACTAGCGGGGGGACCGATACGCAGTATTTT. The chain uses TRBV6-4 and TRBJ2-3; 14 positions match TRBD2. Germline-derived CDR1 and CDR2 are MRHNA and SNTAGT. The CDR3 runs 15 residues. Unmatched junction bases numbered 4, after V lost 5 bases and J lost 6 bases.

The chain is built from TRBV4-2 and TRBJ1-2; a possible D gene is TRBD1 (6 bases). The CDR3 extends over 17 amino acids. The germline V and J ends were trimmed by 3 bases and 4 bases, with 21 bases remaining between them. Per germline, CDR1 LGHNA and CDR2 YNFKEQ. The CDR3 bases are TGTGCCAGCAGCCAGATCACCTGGGGGCAGGGCGGCTATGGCTACACCTTC. Translation gives CASSQITWGQGGYGYTF.

This clone appeared a few times. The CDR3 sequence is CASSLTWGLSSYEQYF. CDR3 in DNA: TGTGCCAGCAGCCTTACGTGGGGCCTCAGCTCCTACGAGCAGTACTTC. The chain is built from TRBV6-2 or TRBV6-3 and TRBJ2-7; D is possibly TRBD1 (5 bases). This CDR3 is 16 amino acids long. Trimming removed 6 bases at V and 0 bases at J, with 18 bases between. Germline lookup yields CDR1 MNHEY and CDR2 SVGEGT.

V usage is TRBV5-8 and J usage is TRBJ2-3; 9 nucleotides match TRBD1. The CDR3 contains 15 residues. Germline CDR1 is SGHTS and CDR2 is YDEGEE. J was trimmed by 3 bases and V by 4 bases; bases with no gene match: 6. In DNA, the CDR3 is TGTGCCAGCAGCGCGCCGGGACAGGGAACAGATACGCAGTATTTT. It is translated as CASSAPGQGTDTQYF.

The chain carries TRBV5-1 and TRBJ1-2; 8 positions match TRBD1. The CDR3 has 12 residues. Germline V gene sequence: CDR1 SGHRS, CDR2 YFSETQ. Trimming cost V 5 bases and J 8 bases; bases outside gene matches: 5. CDR3 residues: CASRQGAGGYTF. The CDR3 DNA follows: TGCGCCAGCAGGCAGGGGGCTGGGGGCTACACCTTC.

The sample holds one count of this clone. The CDR3 reads CASSLFGENNQPQHF. In DNA, the CDR3 is TGTGCCAGCAGCTTATTCGGGGAGAACAATCAGCCCCAGCATTTT. The J gene is TRBJ1-5, the V gene TRBV7-8; D uncertain. The V end was cut by 2 bases, the J end by 3 bases, with 11 bases between. The CDR3 has 15 amino acids. Germline CDR1 is SGHVS and CDR2 is FQNEAQ.

The chain employs TRBV3-1 (or the pseudogene TRBV3-2) and TRBJ2-7; the D is unclear. The V and J ends lost 0 bases and 3 bases respectively, with 15 bases between them. The CDR3 is 16 amino acids. The germline V gene has CDR1 LGHDT and CDR2 YNNKEL (reference sequence). In nucleotides, the CDR3 is TGTGCCAGCAGCCAAGATCTCTCGGGTCCATTCTACGAGCAGTACTTC. Protein: CASSQDLSGPFYEQYF.